This TCR beta chain comes out of a study of T-cell memory formation after mild COVID-19. Employing constant-segment primers, 5'RACE generated TCR alpha and TCR beta cDNA libraries bearing sample barcodes and UMIs. TCRdb passed the 5' RACE reads through MiXCR, listing each CDR3 protein once. The table shows about 150,000 distinct CDR3 sequences, with roughly 31% occurring only once. The study, taken as a whole, reports: The CD4+ clones that contracted clustered mainly within CM and EM, and the CD8+ clones concentrated in EMRA.

This clonotype was recorded at least ten times. Its antigen is undetermined. This clonotype originated in an adult woman who had mild COVID-19 (a few samples of this study predate the infection). Cell type and time point are not known. Sequencing was carried out using PBMCs or a T cell subset sorted from them (not recorded which).

This chain's CDR3 is CASSRRAGGPNTGELFF. DNA of the CDR3: TGTGCCAGCAGCAGGCGAGCGGGAGGGCCGAACACCGGGGAGCTGTTTTTT. V gene TRBV27 combines with J gene TRBJ2-2; 10 bases are shared with TRBD2. J was trimmed by 0 bases and V by 6 bases; bases with no gene match: 7. The CDR3 is 17 amino acids. The germline gives CDR1 MNHEY, CDR2 SMNVEV (reference sequence).